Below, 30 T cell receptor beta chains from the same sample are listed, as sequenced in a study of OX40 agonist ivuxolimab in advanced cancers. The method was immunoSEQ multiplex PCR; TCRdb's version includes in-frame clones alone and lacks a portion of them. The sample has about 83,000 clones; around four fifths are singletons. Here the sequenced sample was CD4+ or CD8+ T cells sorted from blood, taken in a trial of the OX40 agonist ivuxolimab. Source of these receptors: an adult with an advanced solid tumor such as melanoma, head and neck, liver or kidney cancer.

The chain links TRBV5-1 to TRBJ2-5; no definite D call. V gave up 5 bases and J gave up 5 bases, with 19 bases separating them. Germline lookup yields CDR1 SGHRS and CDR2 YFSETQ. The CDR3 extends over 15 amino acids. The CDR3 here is CASRSSPAPPETQYF. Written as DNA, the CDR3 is TGCGCCAGCAGGTCAAGCCCGGCCCCCCCCGAGACCCAGTACTTC.

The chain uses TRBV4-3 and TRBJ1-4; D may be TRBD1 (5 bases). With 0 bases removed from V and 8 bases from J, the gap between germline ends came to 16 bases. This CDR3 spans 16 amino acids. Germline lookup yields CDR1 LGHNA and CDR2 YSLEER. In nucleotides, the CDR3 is TGCGCCAGCAGCCAAGATCCAGGGCAGGGTGTGGAAAAACTGTTTTTT. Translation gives CASSQDPGQGVEKLFF.

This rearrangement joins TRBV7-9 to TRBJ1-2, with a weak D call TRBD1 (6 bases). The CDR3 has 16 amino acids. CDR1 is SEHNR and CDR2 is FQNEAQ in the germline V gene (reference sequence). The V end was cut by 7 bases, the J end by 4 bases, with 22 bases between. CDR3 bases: TGTGCCAGCAACCCCCGGGGGCTGGCGGGAGGCTATGGCTACACCTTC. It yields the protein CASNPRGLAGGYGYTF.

The CDR3 reads CASSLAVRGIEETQYF. The CDR3 DNA reads as TGTGCCAGCAGCTTAGCGGTCAGGGGGATTGAAGAGACCCAGTACTTC. This chain joins TRBV7-2 and TRBJ2-5; 7 positions match TRBD1. Germline V gives CDR1 SGHTA, CDR2 FQGNSA. J was trimmed by 3 bases and V by 0 bases; bases with no gene match: 7. The CDR3 length is 16 residues.

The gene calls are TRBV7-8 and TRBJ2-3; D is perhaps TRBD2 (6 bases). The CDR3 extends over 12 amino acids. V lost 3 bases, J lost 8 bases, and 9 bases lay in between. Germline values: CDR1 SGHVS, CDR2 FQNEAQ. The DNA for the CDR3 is TGTGCCAGCAGCTTTTTGGGAGGTACGCAGTATTTT. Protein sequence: CASSFLGGTQYF.

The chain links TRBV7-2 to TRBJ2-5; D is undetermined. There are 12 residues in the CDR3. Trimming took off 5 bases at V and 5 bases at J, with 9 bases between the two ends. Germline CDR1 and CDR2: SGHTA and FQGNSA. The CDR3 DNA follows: TGTGCCAGCAGCCGCTATGTGGAGACCCAGTACTTC. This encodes CASSRYVETQYF.

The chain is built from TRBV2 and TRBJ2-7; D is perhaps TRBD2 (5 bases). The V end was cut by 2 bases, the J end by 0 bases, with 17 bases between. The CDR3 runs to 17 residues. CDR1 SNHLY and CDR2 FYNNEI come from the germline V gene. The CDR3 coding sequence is TGTGCCAGCAGTGAACTTTCGGCGGGCCAGAGCTCCTACGAGCAGTACTTC. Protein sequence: CASSELSAGQSSYEQYF.

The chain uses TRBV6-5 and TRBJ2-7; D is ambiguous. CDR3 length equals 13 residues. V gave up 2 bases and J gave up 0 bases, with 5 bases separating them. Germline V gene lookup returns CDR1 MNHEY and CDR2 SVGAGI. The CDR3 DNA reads TGTGCCAGCAGTTACACGGACTCCTACGAGCAGTACTTC. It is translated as CASSYTDSYEQYF.

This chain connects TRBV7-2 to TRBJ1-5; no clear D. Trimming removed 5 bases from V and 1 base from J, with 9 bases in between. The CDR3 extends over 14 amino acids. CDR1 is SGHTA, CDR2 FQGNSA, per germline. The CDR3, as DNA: TGTGCCAGCAGCCCTACACTAAGCAATCAGCCCCAGCATTTT. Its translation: CASSPTLSNQPQHF.

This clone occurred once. The CDR3 protein is CASSSLLGGTGELFF. CDR3 DNA sequence: TGTGCCAGCAGCTCGCTTCTAGGGGGCACCGGGGAGCTGTTTTTT. The chain uses TRBV5-4 and TRBJ2-2; maybe TRBD1 (6 bases). From germline, CDR1 is SGHNT and CDR2 YYREEE (reference sequence). Trimming took off 3 bases at V and 4 bases at J, with 13 bases between the two ends. The CDR3 sequence is 15 residues long.

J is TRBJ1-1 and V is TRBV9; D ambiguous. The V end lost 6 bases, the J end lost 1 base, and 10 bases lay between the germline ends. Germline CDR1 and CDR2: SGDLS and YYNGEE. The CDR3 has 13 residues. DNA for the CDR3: TGTGCCAGCACCGGGCAGACGAACACTGAAGCTTTCTTT. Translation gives CASTGQTNTEAFF. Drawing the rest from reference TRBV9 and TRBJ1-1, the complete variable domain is DSGVTQTPKHLITATGQRVTLRCSPRSGDLSVYWYQQSLDQGLQFLIQYYNGEERAKGNILERFSAQQFPDLHSELNLSSLELGDSALYFCASTGQTNTEAFFGQGTRLTVV.

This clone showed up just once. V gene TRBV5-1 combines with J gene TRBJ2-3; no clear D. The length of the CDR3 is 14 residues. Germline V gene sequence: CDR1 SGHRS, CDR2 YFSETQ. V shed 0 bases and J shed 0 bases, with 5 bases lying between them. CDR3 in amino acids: CASSLATSTDTQYF. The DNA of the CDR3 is TGCGCCAGCAGCTTGGCCACTAGCACAGATACGCAGTATTTT. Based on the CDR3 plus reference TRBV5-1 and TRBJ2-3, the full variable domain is KAGVTQTPRYLIKTRGQQVTLSCSPISGHRSVSWYQQTPGQGLQFLFEYFSETQRNKGNFPGRFSGRQFSNSRSEMNVSTLELGDSALYLCASSLATSTDTQYFGPGTRLTVL.

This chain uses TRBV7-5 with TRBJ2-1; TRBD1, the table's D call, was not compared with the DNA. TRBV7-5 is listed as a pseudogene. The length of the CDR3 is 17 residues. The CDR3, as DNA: TGTGTCAGAAGCTTAAGAGTGCCGGGACAGGCCGCCAATGAGCAGTTCTTC. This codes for CVRSLRVPGQAANEQFF.

The CDR3 nucleotides read TGCAGCGTTGAAGATGCGGGAATCTATGGCTACACCTTC. Translating gives CSVEDAGIYGYTF. The chain is built from TRBV29-1 and TRBJ1-2, with D hard to call. CDR3 length: 13 residues. The V gene's germline CDR1 is SQVTM and CDR2 ANQGSEA. Trimming pared 0 bases from V and 4 bases from J, leaving 9 bases between. Full variable domain (missing parts from reference TRBV29-1 and TRBJ1-2): SAVISQKPSRDICQRGTSLTIQCQVDSQVTMMFWYRQQPGQSLTLIATANQGSEATYESGFVIDKFPISRPNLTFSTLTVSNMSPEDSSIYLCSVEDAGIYGYTFGSGTRLTVV.

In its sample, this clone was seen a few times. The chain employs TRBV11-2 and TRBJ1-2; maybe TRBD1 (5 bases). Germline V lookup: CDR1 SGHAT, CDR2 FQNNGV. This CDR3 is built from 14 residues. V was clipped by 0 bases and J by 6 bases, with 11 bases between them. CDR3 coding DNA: TGTGCCAGCAGCTTAGATGGGGGGACCCATGGCTACACCTTC. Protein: CASSLDGGTHGYTF.

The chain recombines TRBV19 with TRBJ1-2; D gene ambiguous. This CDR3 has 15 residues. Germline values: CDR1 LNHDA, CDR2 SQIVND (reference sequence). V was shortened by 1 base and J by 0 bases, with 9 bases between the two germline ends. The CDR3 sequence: CASSIGGATNYGYTF. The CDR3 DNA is TGTGCCAGTAGTATAGGCGGAGCTACTAACTATGGCTACACCTTC. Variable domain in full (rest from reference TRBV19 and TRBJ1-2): DGGITQSPKYLFRKEGQNVTLSCEQNLNHDAMYWYRQDPGQGLRLIYYSQIVNDFQKGDIAEGYSVSREKKESFPLTVTSAQKNPTAFYLCASSIGGATNYGYTFGSGTRLTVV.

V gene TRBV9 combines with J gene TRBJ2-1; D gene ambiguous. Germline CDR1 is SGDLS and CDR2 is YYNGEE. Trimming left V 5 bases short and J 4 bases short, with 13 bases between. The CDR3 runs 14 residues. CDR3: CASSPDERYNEQFF. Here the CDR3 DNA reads TGTGCCAGCAGTCCAGACGAAAGATACAATGAGCAGTTCTTC.

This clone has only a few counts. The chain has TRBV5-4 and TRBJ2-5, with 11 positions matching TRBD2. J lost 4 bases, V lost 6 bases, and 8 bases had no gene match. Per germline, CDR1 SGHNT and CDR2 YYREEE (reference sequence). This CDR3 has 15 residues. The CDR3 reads CASTVAGGQRETQYF. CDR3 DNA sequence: TGTGCCAGCACCGTAGCGGGGGGGCAAAGAGAGACCCAGTACTTC.

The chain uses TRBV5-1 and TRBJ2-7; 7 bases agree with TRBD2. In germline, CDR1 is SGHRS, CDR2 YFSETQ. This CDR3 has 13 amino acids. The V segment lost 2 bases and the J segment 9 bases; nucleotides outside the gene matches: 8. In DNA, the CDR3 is TGCGCCAGCAGCTTAGGGGAGGGAAGTGTGCAGTACTTC. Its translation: CASSLGEGSVQYF.

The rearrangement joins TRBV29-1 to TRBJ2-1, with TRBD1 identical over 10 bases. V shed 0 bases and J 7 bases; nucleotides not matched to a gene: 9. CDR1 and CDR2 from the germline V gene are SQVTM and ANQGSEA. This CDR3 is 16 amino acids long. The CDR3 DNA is TGCAGCGTTGAAGATTCCGGGACAGGGGTTTGGAATGAGCAGTTCTTC. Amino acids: CSVEDSGTGVWNEQFF.

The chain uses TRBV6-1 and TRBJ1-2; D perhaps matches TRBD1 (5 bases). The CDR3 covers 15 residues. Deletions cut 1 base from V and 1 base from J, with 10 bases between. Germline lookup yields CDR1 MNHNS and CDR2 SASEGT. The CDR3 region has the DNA TGTGCCAGCAGTGAAGGGCCGGGGGGTAACTATGGCTACACCTTC. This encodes CASSEGPGGNYGYTF.

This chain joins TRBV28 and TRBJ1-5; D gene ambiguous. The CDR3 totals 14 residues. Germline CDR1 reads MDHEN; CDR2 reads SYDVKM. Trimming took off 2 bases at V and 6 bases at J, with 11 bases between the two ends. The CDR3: CASSLGSGVQPQHF. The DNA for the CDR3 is TGTGCCAGCAGTTTAGGGTCAGGCGTTCAGCCCCAGCATTTT.

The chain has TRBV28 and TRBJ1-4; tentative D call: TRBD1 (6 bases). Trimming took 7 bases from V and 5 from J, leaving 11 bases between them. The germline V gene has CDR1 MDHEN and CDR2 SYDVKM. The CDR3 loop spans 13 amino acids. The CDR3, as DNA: TGTGCCAGCACGGGACAACCGAATGAAAAACTGTTTTTT. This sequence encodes CASTGQPNEKLFF.

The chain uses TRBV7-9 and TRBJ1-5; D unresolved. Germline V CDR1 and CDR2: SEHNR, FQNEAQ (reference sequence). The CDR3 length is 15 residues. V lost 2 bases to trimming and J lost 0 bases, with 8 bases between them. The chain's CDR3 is CASSLIGDSNQPQHF. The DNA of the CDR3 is TGTGCCAGCAGCTTAATAGGAGATAGCAATCAGCCCCAGCATTTT.

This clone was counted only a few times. DNA for the CDR3: TGTGCCAGCAGTCAGGGGTACAGCACAGATACGCAGTATTTT. It translates to CASSQGYSTDTQYF. V usage is TRBV6-1 and J usage is TRBJ2-3; D possibly corresponds to TRBD1 (6 bases). V was pared by 5 bases and J by 0 bases, with 9 bases between. This CDR3 region has 14 residues. The germline CDR1 and CDR2 sequences are MNHNS and SASEGT.

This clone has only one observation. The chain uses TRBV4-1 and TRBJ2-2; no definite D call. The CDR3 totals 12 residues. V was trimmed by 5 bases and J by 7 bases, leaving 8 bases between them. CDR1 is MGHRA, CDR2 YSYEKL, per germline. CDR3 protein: CASSVIVGELFF. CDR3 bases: TGCGCCAGCAGCGTAATTGTCGGGGAGCTGTTTTTT.

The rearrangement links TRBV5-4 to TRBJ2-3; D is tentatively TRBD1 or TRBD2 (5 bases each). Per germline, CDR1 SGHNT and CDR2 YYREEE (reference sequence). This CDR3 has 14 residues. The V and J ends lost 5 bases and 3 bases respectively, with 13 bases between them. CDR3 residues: CASSPGPTTDTQYF. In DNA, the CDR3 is TGTGCCAGCAGTCCGGGACCGACAACAGATACGCAGTATTTT.

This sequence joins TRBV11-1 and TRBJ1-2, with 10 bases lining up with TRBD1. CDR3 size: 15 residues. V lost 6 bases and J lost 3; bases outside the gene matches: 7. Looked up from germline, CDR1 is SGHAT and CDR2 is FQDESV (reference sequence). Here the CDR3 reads CASRGTGDYYYGYTF. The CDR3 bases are TGTGCCAGCAGGGGGACAGGGGACTATTACTATGGCTACACCTTC.

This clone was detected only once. CDR3: CASSGGDQETQYF. The CDR3 nucleotides read TGCGCCAGCAGTGGTGGAGACCAAGAGACCCAGTACTTC. The chain couples TRBV10-1 to TRBJ2-5; D ambiguous. The CDR3 spans 13 residues. V dropped 4 bases and J dropped 0 bases, with 6 bases sitting between them. The germline CDR1 and CDR2 sequences are WNHNN and SYGVQD (reference sequence).

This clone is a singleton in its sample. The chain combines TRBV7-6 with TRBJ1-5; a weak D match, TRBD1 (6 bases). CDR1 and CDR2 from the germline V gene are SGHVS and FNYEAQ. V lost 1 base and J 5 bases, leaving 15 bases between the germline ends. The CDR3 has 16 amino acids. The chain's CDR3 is CASSLDSGGADQPQHF. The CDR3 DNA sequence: TGTGCCAGCAGCTTAGATAGCGGGGGCGCCGATCAGCCCCAGCATTTT.